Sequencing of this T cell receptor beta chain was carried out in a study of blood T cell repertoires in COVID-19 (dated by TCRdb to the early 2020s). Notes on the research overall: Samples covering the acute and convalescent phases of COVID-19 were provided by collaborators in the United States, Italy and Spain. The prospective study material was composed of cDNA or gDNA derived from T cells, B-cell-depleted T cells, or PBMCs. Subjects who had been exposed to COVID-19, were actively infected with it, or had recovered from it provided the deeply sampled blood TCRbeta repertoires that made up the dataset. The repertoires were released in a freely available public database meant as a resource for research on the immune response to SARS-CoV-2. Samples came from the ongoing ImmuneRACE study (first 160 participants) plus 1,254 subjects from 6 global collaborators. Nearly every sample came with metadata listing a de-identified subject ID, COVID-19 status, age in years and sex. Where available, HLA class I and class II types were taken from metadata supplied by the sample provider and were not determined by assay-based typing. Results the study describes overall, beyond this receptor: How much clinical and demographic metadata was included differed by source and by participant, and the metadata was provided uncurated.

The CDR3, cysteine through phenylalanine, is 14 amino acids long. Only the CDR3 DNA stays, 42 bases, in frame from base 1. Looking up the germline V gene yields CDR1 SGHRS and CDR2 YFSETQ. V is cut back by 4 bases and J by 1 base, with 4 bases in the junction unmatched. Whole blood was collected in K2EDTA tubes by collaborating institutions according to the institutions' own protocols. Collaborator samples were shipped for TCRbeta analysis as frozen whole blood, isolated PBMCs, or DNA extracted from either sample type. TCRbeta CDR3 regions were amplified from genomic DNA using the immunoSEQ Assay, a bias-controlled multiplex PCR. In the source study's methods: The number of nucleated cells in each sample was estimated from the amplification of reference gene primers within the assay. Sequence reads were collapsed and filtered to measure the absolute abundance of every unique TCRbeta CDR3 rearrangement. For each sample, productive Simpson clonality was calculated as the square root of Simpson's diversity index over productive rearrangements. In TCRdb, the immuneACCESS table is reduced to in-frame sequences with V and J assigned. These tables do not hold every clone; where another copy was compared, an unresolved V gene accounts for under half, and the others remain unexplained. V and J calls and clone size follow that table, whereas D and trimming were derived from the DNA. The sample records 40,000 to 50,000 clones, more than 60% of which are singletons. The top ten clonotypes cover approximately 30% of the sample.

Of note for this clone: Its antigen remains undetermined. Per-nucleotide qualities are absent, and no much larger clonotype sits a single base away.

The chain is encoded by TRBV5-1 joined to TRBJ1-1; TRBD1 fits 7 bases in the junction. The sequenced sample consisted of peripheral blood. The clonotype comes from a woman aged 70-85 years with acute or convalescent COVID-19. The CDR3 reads CASSPWTGNTEAFF. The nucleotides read TGCGCCAGCAGCCCCTGGACAGGGAACACTGAAGCTTTCTTT.